The T cell receptor beta chain under discussion was sequenced for a study of cytomegalovirus exposure and HLA in healthy donors listed by TCRdb under 2017. General notes on the study: According to an earlier analysis of several hundred of the donors, some 180 million T cells yielded 100 million or so unique TCR beta sequences and about 280 Gb of sequence data. An early release that covered fewer than 750 HLA-typed donors contained approximately 320 gigabases of sequencing data and tens of millions of unique TCR sequences. Of the approximately 400 genotyped donors, about 80% fell in the genetic ancestry cluster associated with self-reported Caucasian donors. The study was designed to test whether signatures of past pathogen exposure could be identified by cataloging public T cell receptors. Using immunosequencing, the study profiled T cell repertoires from fewer than 850 subjects and related those repertoires to cytomegalovirus serostatus. In addition to the first cohort of 500 to 850 subjects, a separate validation cohort of about 120 different subjects was used. To predict cytomegalovirus infection status, the study combined high-throughput TCR immunosequencing, statistical association of individual TCRs with disease status, and machine learning. A later analysis re-examined previously published TCR beta repertoires from just over 650 donors and added high-resolution HLA genotyping to investigate patterns of TCR occurrence. Rather than using new phenotypic data, the later analysis identified candidate immune exposures from TCR beta sequences and from how often those sequences occurred across donors. To decide whether each TCR beta V gene segment behaved as functional or pseudogenic, an earlier analysis of some 540 of the donors relied on high-throughput TCR beta sequencing. Alongside the repertoire data, information on donor age, sex, ethnicity and CMV serostatus was compiled. A later genetic analysis used genome-wide SNP genotypes for about three fifths of the 666 donors, treating that subset as a discovery cohort. All discovery cohort repertoires had been generated using a single sequencing platform. HLA typing covered class I and class II loci at four-digit resolution. The number of typed donors differed by locus: roughly 629-640 for A, B, C, DRB1 and DQB1; 500 to 550 for DQA1; 606 for DPA1; and 450 to 480 for DPB1. Because of strong linkage in the cohort, roughly five DR-DQ haplotypes were treated as single units for association and clustering. Among almost 400 genotyped donors of the cohort, an average of about 240,000 unique TCR beta nucleotide sequences were sequenced per donor, 15% to 20% of them non-productive.

Overall study outcomes, separate from this receptor: V-gene and J-gene trimming of TCR beta chains was associated with a missense DCLRE1C variant in a later genetic analysis, and the association was replicated in an independent cohort. The cohort was sequenced for TCR beta chains only, and without alpha or paired-chain data the features that could be detected were limited. In an earlier analysis of roughly 560 of the donors, most TCR beta V segments were observed in productive rearrangements about 87% or about 30% of the time, broadly matching IMGT annotations. The presence/absence analyses assumed that sequencing depth was roughly uniform across donors, and that assumption may not be true. In the study, around 150 TCR beta chains were listed as associated with cytomegalovirus. A later genetic analysis reported fewer N-insertions in productive TCRs among donors in an Asian-associated ancestry cluster than the 666-donor mean. In a later analysis, most CMV-associated TCR beta chains were found to appear HLA-restricted, with HLA associations seemingly driven largely by CMV exposure. Linkage disequilibrium might explain the correlated functional status among segregating V segments, but an unknown experimental factor could not be ruled out. The authors suggested that the approach could potentially be generalized to other disease states and immunological phenotypes. Some 15 rarely observed V segments, including chromosome 9 orphons, were excluded from the earlier analysis of a few hundred of the donors because counts were too low. Some IMGT-functional V segments, including TRBV6-2 and TRBV6-3, could not be distinguished by the 87-base-pair reads and were therefore excluded. HLA typing was unavailable for some donors at each locus, so association tests used only the typed subset. A group of highly shared sequence variants was considered likely to be a technical artifact of the sequencing pipeline. A few of the identified cytomegalovirus-associated TCR beta chains were confirmed in vitro to be specific for cytomegalovirus antigens. For the cohort, immune exposure information was limited to CMV serostatus. A later analysis found that HLA-associated TCR beta chains were more clonally expanded and had lower generation probabilities than equally common non-associated chains. Most TCR sequences were seen in very few donors, while some public TCRs were found in many individuals. The classifier was reported to diagnose cytomegalovirus status with high specificity and sensitivity in both the original and validation cohorts. Specific HLA alleles were associated with 15,000 to 20,000 TCR beta sequences at a false discovery rate of 0.05 in a later analysis. When HLA alleles, especially DR and DQ, strongly co-occurred, TCR associations were difficult to assign to individual alleles. A further reported finding was that TCR beta sequences accurately predicted the HLA-A and HLA-B alleles for most subjects in the first cohort. In a later analysis, several top co-occurrence clusters were reported to appear linked to parvovirus B19, influenza, CMV and Epstein-Barr virus. In a later analysis, the rate of TCR association differed among HLA loci, with DRB1 alleles having the most associated TCRs and HLA-C alleles having the fewest.

According to the germline V gene, CDR1 reads MNHEY and CDR2 reads SVGAGI. V was cut back by 5 bases and J by 0 bases, leaving a gap of 8 bases between them. The CDR3 numbers 14 residues from cysteine through phenylalanine. The retained sequence is limited to the CDR3, 42 bases, with the frame set at the first base. The library was prepared using the immunoSEQ multiplex PCR assay. For the multiplex PCR, a mixture combining 60 forward primers for TCR Vbeta segments and 13 reverse primers for TCR Jbeta segments was used. A multiplex PCR assay on genomic DNA amplified the CDR3 region of rearranged TCR beta genes. The amplified TCR beta libraries were sequenced on the Illumina HiSeq System as 87-base-pair reads. In the source study's methods: A later analysis counted approximately 76 million unique TCR beta chains across the 600 to 850 repertoires, and roughly 11 million of these chains were shared by at least two donors. Raw reads were error-corrected and collapsed into unique sequences with a nearest-neighbor algorithm that merged closely related sequences to remove PCR and sequencing errors. Alignment of CDR3 sequences to IMGT reference sequences was used to assign V, D and J gene segments. Each retained sequence needed at least a six-nucleotide match to both a V gene segment and a J gene segment. A rearrangement was called productive if the CDR3 had no stop codons and remained in frame with V and J, and every other rearrangement was called non-productive. Following IMGT convention, CDR3 was defined as the stretch from the second conserved V-encoded cysteine to the conserved J-encoded phenylalanine. The earlier analysis of roughly 590 of the donors excluded sequences that lacked an unambiguous match to a single V gene segment. In an earlier analysis of approximately 500 of the donors, a V segment was called functional when productive rearrangements were above 56.7%, and segregating when the standard deviation between donors exceeded 5%. A statistical classification framework was developed to diagnose cytomegalovirus status using the catalog of TCR beta chain sequences. V and J gene assignment, in a later analysis, came from comparing TCR nucleotide sequences with IMGT/GENE-DB human TR gene sequences. A later analysis assigned CDR3 sequences and most-parsimonious VDJ recombination scenarios with the TCRdist pipeline. In a later analysis, each TCR beta chain was defined by its CDR3 amino acid sequence together with its V-gene family, and reads lacking a unique V-gene family were excluded. To address suspected cross-contamination and a sequencing artifact, a later analysis removed approximately 590 highly shared, low-generation-probability nucleotide sequences. For each public chain, a later analysis derived a clonal expansion index from normalized ranks of inferred template counts within each repertoire. A later analysis computed generation probabilities with a VDJ recombination model fitted to out-of-frame rearrangements, and checked the results against IGoR. In a later analysis, hypergeometric tests were used to score TCR-TCR, TCR-HLA and TCR-CMV co-occurrence, with a repertoire-size bias correction applied to TCR pairs. To estimate false discovery rates, a later analysis permuted the HLA or CMV assignments 20 times. In a later analysis, co-occurring TCRs were grouped with DBSCAN, and TCRdist sequence similarity was added when clustering was performed within HLA-allele-positive subsets. Repertoires with fewer than 30,000 or more than 120,000 public chains, plus five repertoires with anomalous nucleotide sharing, were excluded from co-occurrence clustering. TCRdb carries this immuneACCESS record with in-frame sequences only. Its versions omit some clonotypes, under half of them owing to an unresolved V gene in the studies checked, with the rest unexplained. For V, J and clone size, that table is used; D and trimming come from the DNA. The sample table holds 200,000 to 250,000 clones, of which around 73% were seen once. The ten largest clones capture less than 4.5% of the sample.

This clone was seen more than once but under ten times. What this receptor recognizes is not known. No much larger clone exists at a distance of one base, and base qualities are not known. The cohort comprised around 700 healthy bone marrow donors. At the time of sampling, all cohort members were nominally healthy, though unrecorded immune exposures were likely present. The donor was CMV seronegative and belonged to the group of 352 seronegative cohort members. Each donor provided a peripheral blood sample, and peripheral blood mononuclear cells were used for TCR beta sequencing. Genomic DNA extraction from the blood cell samples was performed with the Qiagen DNeasy Blood Extraction Kit.

Material: PBMCs. This sequence uses TRBV6-5 and TRBJ2-1; the D gene is possibly TRBD2, with 5 bases matching. This clonotype was sampled from a male donor in good health and CMV-seronegative. The nucleotide sequence reads as follows: TGTGCCAGCAGTGACGGGGACTCCTACAATGAGCAGTTCTTC. Its amino acids are CASSDGDSYNEQFF.